This section outlines one T cell receptor (beta chain) sequence together with its context. Its specificity is not known. The sample is drawn from a study of cytomegalovirus exposure and HLA in healthy donors. Study results and caveats: Per a later analysis, about 17,000 TCR beta sequences showed association with HLA alleles at 0.05 false discovery rate. Later genetic work tied a missense DCLRE1C variant to beta-chain V and J trimming.

Trimming removed 2 bases from V and 5 bases from J; junction bases left unmatched: 2. In germline, CDR1 is SNHLY, CDR2 FYNNEI. This CDR3 spans 16 amino acids. Primers: 60 Vbeta forward and 13 Jbeta reverse. Produced via immunoSEQ multiplex PCR; TCRdb's table is partial and in-frame only. The data contain about 120,000 clones, around 81% of them seen just once; the ten biggest clones take up 3% to 5%. The receptor was derived from a woman in her 30s in good health and CMV-seronegative. Sequencing input: PBMCs. The V call is TRBV2, the J call TRBJ2-3; 15 bases fit TRBD2. CDR3 loop: CASSETGLAGGDTQYF. As DNA, the CDR3 is TGTGCCAGCAGTGAAACGGGACTAGCGGGAGGAGATACGCAGTATTTT.